This T cell receptor beta chain was profiled in a study of T-cell reconstitution after alpha-beta-depleted transplantation in children. In its sample, this clonotype was seen a few times. CDR1 is MRHNA, CDR2 SNTAGT, per germline. The CDR3 contains 13 residues. Trimming removed 2 bases from V and 6 bases from J, with 9 bases in between. Using unique molecular identifiers, the investigators prepared the TCRbeta library. Using its own MiXCR run on the PCR reads, TCRdb lists one record per CDR3 protein. Here the sample spans approximately 520,000 distinct CDR3 sequences, 30% to 35% being singletons. The rearrangement links TRBV6-4 to TRBJ2-3; D remains ambiguous. This TCR came from a human donor who donated a stem cell graft to a child with aplastic anemia. Source: PBMCs from the stem cell graft donor, taken from the stem cell graft. The CDR3 region is CASSDTQRDTQYF. The DNA of the CDR3 is TGTGCCAGCAGTGACACCCAACGGGATACGCAGTATTTT.